Detailed here is one T cell receptor beta chain. This sample was included in a study of blood T cell repertoires in COVID-19. Overall study: Acute and convalescent COVID-19 samples came from the United States, Italy and Spain.

V was cut by 2 bases and J by 6 bases, with 9 bases left in between. The CDR3 runs 13 residues. Germline V gene lookup returns CDR1 SGHRS and CDR2 YFSETQ. Repertoires were generated with immunoSEQ multiplex PCR, while TCRdb's copy carries only in-frame clones and drops some. This sample yields about 140,000 clones, of which about four fifths are seen a single time; 1.5% to 2% belongs to the top ten. Specimen: peripheral blood. The rearrangement joins TRBV5-1 to TRBJ1-5, with D possibly being TRBD1 (5 bases). The receptor's source is a human donor in a cohort sampled during active COVID-19. The CDR3 loop is CASSFQGSQPQHF. CDR3 sequence (DNA): TGCGCCAGCAGCTTTCAGGGTTCTCAGCCCCAGCATTTT.